This TCR beta chain was profiled in a study of PD-1 blockade in mismatch repair-deficient tumors. The ends were cut back, 1 base at V and 7 bases at J, with 17 bases in the middle. The CDR3 covers 16 residues. Germline V lookup: CDR1 MGHRA, CDR2 YSYEKL. Study results and caveats: Tumor-resident clones, often undetectable pretreatment in blood, expanded then contracted after pembrolizumab.

TCRs were sequenced from three patients responding to pembrolizumab. The table lists this clone with a few counts. The antigen is not known. Produced via immunoSEQ multiplex PCR; TCRdb's table is partial and in-frame only. The sample lists about 79,000 clones; approximately 78% were seen once. The material sequenced was peripheral blood, taken 44 weeks after starting pembrolizumab. The TCR originated in an adult with mismatch repair-deficient cancer. J is TRBJ1-5 and V is TRBV4-1, with D unclear. DNA for the CDR3: TGCGCCAGCAGCCAAGGAGGGATCAATAAGGGACAGCCCCAGCATTTT. Translation: CASSQGGINKGQPQHF.